Each of the 15 T cell receptor beta chains below was sequenced from the same sample in a study of blood T cell repertoires in COVID-19. Assay used: immunoSEQ multiplex PCR; TCRdb lists only in-frame clones, some missing. The table has approximately 270,000 clones, 70% to 90% seen once. The sequenced sample was PBMCs or T cells enriched from blood (not recorded which). The origin of the receptors is a woman aged 25 to 39 who had recovered from COVID-19.

The V call is TRBV4-1, the J call TRBJ2-7; the D gene is possibly TRBD2 (5 bases). Trimming took 4 bases from V and 3 from J, leaving 19 bases between them. CDR3 length: 16 amino acids. Germline V CDR1 and CDR2: MGHRA, YSYEKL. CDR3 residues: CASSRGGGSEGYEQYF. CDR3 nucleotide sequence: TGCGCCAGCAGCCGGGGTGGAGGCTCTGAAGGCTACGAGCAGTACTTC.

The V call is TRBV11-2, the J call TRBJ1-1, with a weak D call TRBD1 (5 bases). Trimming removed 2 bases at V and 1 base at J, with 11 bases between. Germline lookup yields CDR1 SGHAT and CDR2 FQNNGV. The CDR3 spans 15 residues. The CDR3 DNA sequence: TGTGCCAGCAGCTTACGAGGGGAGGGGAACACTGAAGCTTTCTTT. Protein: CASSLRGEGNTEAFF.

This clone was observed a single time. The chain links TRBV4-2 to TRBJ2-7; perhaps TRBD2 as D (6 bases). The CDR3 is 17 residues long. Germline V CDR1 and CDR2: LGHNA, YNFKEQ. The V gene lost 0 bases and the J gene lost 2 bases, with 17 bases spanning the gap. The CDR3: CASSQDLVTSRTYEQYF. For the CDR3, the DNA is TGTGCCAGCAGCCAAGATCTCGTGACTAGTCGAACCTACGAGCAGTACTTC.

Here the CDR3 reads CASSKRAGLLEGTDTQYF. CDR3 bases: TGTGCCAGCAGCAAAAGGGCGGGACTTCTCGAGGGCACAGATACGCAGTATTTT. V gene TRBV7-3 combines with J gene TRBJ2-3, with D tentatively TRBD2 (6 bases). CDR1 and CDR2 (germline): SGHTA, FQGTGA. The CDR3 is 18 residues long. Between the trimmed V and J ends, which lost 5 bases and 1 base, there was a span of 22 bases.

The chain joins TRBV2 to TRBJ1-6; D remains ambiguous. The CDR3 extends over 13 amino acids. Germline V gene data show CDR1 as SNHLY and CDR2 as FYNNEI. V was trimmed by 6 bases and J by 4 bases, leaving 7 bases between them. CDR3 in amino acids: CASSREYNSPLHF. Here the CDR3 DNA reads TGTGCCAGCAGCCGGGAGTATAATTCACCCCTCCACTTT.

Remarks on this clone: The same CDR3 arises from other DNA sequences in this sample as well. The rearrangement uses TRBV3-1 (or the pseudogene TRBV3-2) and TRBJ1-1; no clear D. CDR1 is LGHDT, CDR2 YNNKEL, per germline (reference sequence). The length of the CDR3 is 14 residues. V lost 4 bases and J lost 0, with 9 bases in between. The CDR3 DNA reads as TGTGCCAGCAGCCCGACGGGGATGAACACTGAAGCTTTCTTT. It specifies CASSPTGMNTEAFF.

V gene TRBV28 combines with J gene TRBJ1-5; unclear D gene. Germline V gene lookup returns CDR1 MDHEN and CDR2 SYDVKM. V shed 6 bases and J shed 3 bases, with 9 bases lying between them. CDR3 length equals 13 residues. CDR3 bases: TGTGCCAGCAGGGCAGGAAACAATCAGCCCCAGCATTTT. Its translation: CASRAGNNQPQHF.

The rearrangement joins TRBV30 to TRBJ2-7; perhaps TRBD1 as D (5 bases). Germline values: CDR1 GTSNPN, CDR2 SVGIG (reference sequence). The CDR3 has 12 amino acids. V lost 5 bases and J 6 bases, leaving 14 bases between the germline ends. The CDR3, as DNA: TGTGCCTGGCGGACACGACTTGGCGAGCAGTACTTC. Its protein product is CAWRTRLGEQYF.

J is TRBJ2-6 and V is TRBV4-1; weak D call: TRBD2 (5 bases). Trimming left V 1 base short and J 0 bases short, with 13 bases between. In germline, CDR1 is MGHRA, CDR2 YSYEKL. CDR3 length: 18 amino acids. CDR3 region: CASSQVGVPTSGANVLTF. DNA for the CDR3: TGCGCCAGCAGCCAAGTCGGGGTCCCGACCTCTGGGGCCAACGTCCTGACTTTC.

The chain has TRBV5-8 and TRBJ1-4; 9 nucleotides agree with TRBD1. Germline CDR1 and CDR2: SGHTS and YDEGEE. The CDR3 loop spans 14 amino acids. J gave up 8 bases and V 2 bases, and 4 bases lay outside the gene matches. The CDR3: CASSFDRGEEKLFF. CDR3 nucleotide sequence: TGTGCCAGCAGCTTCGACAGGGGGGAGGAAAAACTGTTTTTT.

The chain has TRBV5-1 and TRBJ2-7; 11 nucleotides align to TRBD2. Germline CDR1 SGHRS, CDR2 YFSETQ. The junction had 6 bases not matched to a gene; V was cut back by 4 bases and J by 3 bases. The CDR3 extends over 15 amino acids. CDR3 in amino acids: CASSTTSGTLYEQYF. The CDR3 DNA follows: TGCGCCAGCAGCACGACTAGCGGGACCCTCTACGAGCAGTACTTC.

V gene TRBV18 combines with J gene TRBJ1-3; the D gene is possibly TRBD1 (6 bases). Deletions cut 3 bases from V and 7 bases from J, with 13 bases between. This CDR3 is built from 14 residues. Germline loops: CDR1 KGHSH, CDR2 LQKENI. The DNA of the CDR3 is TGTGCCAGCTCACCCGGCAGGGGCTACAACACCATATATTTT. As protein: CASSPGRGYNTIYF.

The chain joins TRBV5-4 to TRBJ2-7, with D uncertain. Deletions cut 4 bases from V and 6 bases from J, with 11 bases between. Germline CDR1 is SGHNT and CDR2 is YYREEE (reference sequence). CDR3 length: 12 amino acids. The CDR3 nucleotides are TGTGCCAGCAGCCCCCCCAGTCGCGAGCAGTACTTC. It codes for CASSPPSREQYF.

V is TRBV29-1 and J is TRBJ1-2; 7 bases are shared with TRBD1. V trimming: 7 bases; J trimming: 0 bases; junction bases outside the gene matches: 11. Germline CDR1 is SQVTM and CDR2 is ANQGSEA. This CDR3 has 15 amino acids. CDR3 DNA: TGCAGCGCTGGGACAGATGCCCGAGCTAACTATGGCTACACCTTC. This sequence encodes CSAGTDARANYGYTF.

The chain carries TRBV6-5 and TRBJ1-1, with 8 bases that match TRBD1. Germline CDR1 is MNHEY and CDR2 is SVGAGI. The CDR3 contains 14 residues. V lost 5 bases and J lost 10; bases outside the gene matches: 12. Written as DNA, the CDR3 is TGTGCCAGCAGTAAATACCCGGACAGGGTCGGAGCTTTCTTT. It encodes CASSKYPDRVGAFF.